The next 25 T cell receptor beta chains were all read from a single sample in a study of CD8 T cells in ankylosing spondylitis. From the 5' RACE reads, TCRdb called clonotypes with MiXCR, one entry per CDR3 protein. This sample carries about 140,000 distinct CDR3 sequences, 25% to 35% of them seen once, and the ten largest clones take 5.5% to 7.5%. The sequenced sample consisted of synovial fluid, either unsorted or a sorted T cell fraction (not recorded which). These receptors originate from a male donor with ankylosing spondylitis.

The chain has TRBV10-3 and TRBJ2-5; 14 bases match TRBD2. Germline assignment: CDR1 ENHRY and CDR2 SYGVKD. Unmatched junction bases numbered 3, after V lost 6 bases and J lost 3 bases. The CDR3 spans 15 residues. This CDR3 is CAIRQGLAGEETQYF. In nucleotides, the CDR3 is TGTGCCATCAGACAGGGACTAGCGGGGGAAGAGACCCAGTACTTC.

This clonotype appeared a single time. The CDR3 bases are TGCAGTGCTGGGGGGCGGGGGGCCTACAATGAGCAGTTCTTC. Residues: CSAGGRGAYNEQFF. The chain links TRBV20-1 to TRBJ2-1, with 8 bases fitting TRBD2. V was pared by 5 bases and J by 2 bases, with 5 bases of the junction left unmatched. Germline CDR1 reads DFQATT; CDR2 reads SNEGSKA (reference sequence). The CDR3 extends over 14 amino acids.

This clonotype was counted at least ten times. The chain couples TRBV7-2 to TRBJ2-5, with D possibly being TRBD1 (7 bases). The CDR3 has 15 residues. The V end was cut by 4 bases, the J end by 4 bases, with 16 bases between. Germline V gives CDR1 SGHTA, CDR2 FQGNSA. DNA of the CDR3: TGTGCCAGCAGCTACACATCGCAGGGGGGAGAGACCCAGTACTTC. Translating gives CASSYTSQGGETQYF. The full variable domain, its missing parts supplied by reference TRBV7-2 and TRBJ2-5, is GAGVSQSPSNKVTEKGKDVELRCDPISGHTALYWYRQSLGQGLEFLIYFQGNSAPDKSGLPSDRFSAERTGGSVSTLTIQRTQQEDSAVYLCASSYTSQGGETQYFGPGTRLLVL.

A few counts support this clonotype. This CDR3 reads CASSQVDSPLHF. The CDR3 nucleotides are TGTGCCAGCAGCCAGGTGGATTCACCCCTCCACTTT. This chain links TRBV3-1 with TRBJ1-6; no reliable D call. The germline CDR1 and CDR2 sequences are LGHDT and YNNKEL (reference sequence). This CDR3 comprises 12 residues. V was cut by 3 bases and J by 8 bases, with 5 bases left in between.

This chain links TRBV5-1 with TRBJ1-2; possibly TRBD1 for D (5 bases). There are 14 residues in the CDR3. The germline V gene encodes CDR1 SGHRS and CDR2 YFSETQ. Trimming took 1 base from V and 2 from J, leaving 9 bases between them. In DNA form, the CDR3 reads TGCGCCAGCAGCTTGCGACAGCAAAACTATGGCTACACCTTC. Amino acids: CASSLRQQNYGYTF.

This clonotype was detected ten times or more. V is TRBV3-1 and J is TRBJ2-7, with 12 positions matching TRBD2. Germline V gene data show CDR1 as LGHDT and CDR2 as YNNKEL (reference sequence). V trimming: 6 bases; J trimming: 6 bases; junction bases outside the gene matches: 6. This CDR3 spans 14 amino acids. The chain's CDR3 is CASSPTSGSSEQYF. Here the CDR3 DNA reads TGTGCCAGCAGTCCGACTAGCGGGAGTAGCGAGCAGTACTTC.

On this clonotype itself: At one boundary the junction diverges from the germline segment, which might be a read error. The genes are TRBV7-3 and TRBJ2-3; D possibly corresponds to TRBD2 (6 bases). The CDR3 runs 13 residues. Germline values: CDR1 SGHTA, CDR2 FQGTGA. The CDR3 DNA follows: TGTGCCACCAGCCGGGAGATCACACAGGCGCAGTATTTT. Translated, it gives CATSREITQAQYF.

The V call is TRBV27, the J call TRBJ1-2; perhaps TRBD1 as D (5 bases). This CDR3 has 14 residues. Trimming took off 5 bases at V and 5 bases at J, with 15 bases between the two ends. From germline, CDR1 is MNHEY and CDR2 SMNVEV (reference sequence). CDR3 nucleotides: TGTGCCAGCAGTCCAGCCGGGACTCTATATGGCTACACCTTC. Its translation is CASSPAGTLYGYTF.

The sample holds a few counts of this clonotype. The gene calls are TRBV5-1 and TRBJ2-2; D may correspond to TRBD1 or TRBD2 (5 bases each). CDR3 length: 16 residues. Germline V lookup: CDR1 SGHRS, CDR2 YFSETQ. Between the trimmed V and J ends, which lost 4 bases and 3 bases, there was a span of 16 bases. The CDR3 sequence is CASSQRWGSDTGELFF. In DNA, the CDR3 is TGCGCCAGCAGCCAGAGGTGGGGGTCGGACACCGGGGAGCTGTTTTTT.

Many counts were recorded for this clonotype. V and J are TRBV20-1 and TRBJ2-1; possible D gene TRBD2, 5 bases. The CDR3 has 13 residues. Germline loops: CDR1 DFQATT, CDR2 SNEGSKA (reference sequence). V was trimmed by 7 bases and J by 0 bases, leaving 10 bases between them. CDR3 bases: TGCAGTGTTGAGGGAAGCTCCTACAATGAGCAGTTCTTC. Its translation: CSVEGSSYNEQFF.

This clonotype was seen a few times. V usage is TRBV15 and J usage is TRBJ1-1; the D is unclear. Germline CDR1 and CDR2: LNHNV and YYDKDF (reference sequence). Trimming removed 6 bases at V and 1 base at J, with 9 bases between. This CDR3 has 13 amino acids. The CDR3 protein is CATSPTPNTEAFF. CDR3 bases: TGTGCCACCAGTCCGACCCCGAACACTGAAGCTTTCTTT.

This rearrangement joins TRBV5-1 to TRBJ2-1; D possibly corresponds to TRBD2 (6 bases). The CDR3 has 15 residues. The V gene lost 0 bases and the J gene lost 0 bases, with 7 bases spanning the gap. Germline CDR1 SGHRS, CDR2 YFSETQ. The CDR3 DNA sequence: TGCGCCAGCAGCTTGGTAGCGGACTCCTACAATGAGCAGTTCTTC. Residues: CASSLVADSYNEQFF.

CDR3: CASSQALRGFRTGELFF. CDR3 coding DNA: TGCGCCAGCAGCCAAGCTTTACGAGGGTTTAGGACCGGGGAGCTGTTTTTT. The chain combines TRBV4-1 with TRBJ2-2; D is perhaps TRBD2 (5 bases). This CDR3 contains 17 residues. V was clipped by 1 base and J by 5 bases, with 17 bases between them. The germline V gene has CDR1 MGHRA and CDR2 YSYEKL.

This clonotype has more than one count but fewer than ten. The rearrangement links TRBV5-5 to TRBJ2-3; TRBD2 is a possible D gene (5 bases). V lost 0 bases, J lost 2 bases, and 16 bases lay in between. The CDR3 runs to 17 residues. Germline CDR1 and CDR2: SGHKS and YYEKEE (reference sequence). The CDR3 is CASSLVLLAGITDTQYF. The CDR3, as DNA: TGTGCCAGCAGCTTGGTCCTTCTCGCGGGTATCACAGATACGCAGTATTTT.

This clonotype was detected a few times. This chain links TRBV12-3 or TRBV12-4 with TRBJ1-1; D call uncertain. Trimming shortened V by 4 bases and J by 1 base, and 10 bases separated the two germline ends. The CDR3 has 14 residues. CDR3 coding DNA: TGTGCCAGCAGTTGGCGACATTCGAACACTGAAGCTTTCTTT. Translation: CASSWRHSNTEAFF.

Only one count was recorded for this clonotype. The chain combines TRBV4-1 with TRBJ1-1; no reliable D call. The CDR3 is 16 residues long. Per germline, CDR1 MGHRA and CDR2 YSYEKL. V shed 0 bases and J shed 4 bases, with 15 bases lying between them. The DNA for the CDR3 is TGCGCCAGCAGCCAAGATACGGGGAATGTGGGCACTGAAGCTTTCTTT. Residues: CASSQDTGNVGTEAFF.

This clonotype occurred a few times. The chain is built from TRBV6-1 and TRBJ1-5; TRBD1 matches 7 bases. Unmatched junction bases numbered 3, after V lost 5 bases and J lost 5 bases. CDR3 length: 13 amino acids. Per germline, CDR1 MNHNS and CDR2 SASEGT. The CDR3 region has the DNA TGTGCCAGCAGTCAGGGGGAAGATCAGCCCCAGCATTTT. Its translation is CASSQGEDQPQHF.

The genes are TRBV7-2 and TRBJ2-7, with D possibly being TRBD1 (5 bases). CDR1 and CDR2 (germline): SGHTA, FQGNSA. V dropped 5 bases and J dropped 7 bases, with 21 bases sitting between them. The CDR3 consists of 15 residues. The CDR3: CASSLQVIGVQEQYF. Written as DNA, the CDR3 is TGTGCCAGCAGCCTCCAGGTAATAGGGGTTCAGGAGCAGTACTTC. Full variable domain (remainder filled in from reference TRBV7-2 and TRBJ2-7): GAGVSQSPSNKVTEKGKDVELRCDPISGHTALYWYRQSLGQGLEFLIYFQGNSAPDKSGLPSDRFSAERTGGSVSTLTIQRTQQEDSAVYLCASSLQVIGVQEQYFGPGTRLTVT.

The chain links TRBV6-5 to TRBJ2-6; 10 bases match TRBD2. V shed 2 bases and J 1 base; nucleotides not matched to a gene: 5. Germline assignment: CDR1 MNHEY and CDR2 SVGAGI. This CDR3 has 18 amino acids. As DNA, the CDR3 is TGTGCCAGCAGTTACGGACTAGCGGCCTTATCTGGGGCCAACGTCCTGACTTTC. Translated: CASSYGLAALSGANVLTF.

The V and J genes are TRBV3-1 and TRBJ1-3; D is unclear. Germline V lookup: CDR1 LGHDT, CDR2 YNNKEL (reference sequence). This CDR3 is built from 16 residues. V lost 4 bases and J 0 bases, leaving 13 bases between the germline ends. The CDR3 bases are TGTGCCAGCAGCCGGACGGCGGCAAGCTCTGGAAACACCATATATTTT. Translating it yields CASSRTAASSGNTIYF.

There are a few counts of this clonotype. The genes are TRBV29-1 and TRBJ1-5, with a possible D match to TRBD1 (5 bases). Germline values: CDR1 SQVTM, CDR2 ANQGSEA. Trimming shortened V by 7 bases and J by 5 bases, and 15 bases separated the two germline ends. The CDR3 is 13 residues long. The CDR3 sequence is CSAYTGGDQPQHF. DNA of the CDR3: TGCAGCGCCTACACTGGGGGAGATCAGCCCCAGCATTTT.

This clonotype appeared many times. V gene TRBV18 combines with J gene TRBJ1-1; D ambiguous. The CDR3 consists of 13 residues. The V gene's germline CDR1 is KGHSH and CDR2 LQKENI. The V end was cut by 6 bases, the J end by 6 bases, with 14 bases between. The CDR3 sequence: CASSEGVVPEAFF. Here the CDR3 DNA reads TGTGCCAGCTCCGAGGGTGTGGTCCCTGAAGCTTTCTTT.

V gene TRBV7-8 combines with J gene TRBJ2-4; 8 positions agree with TRBD2. CDR3 length: 16 residues. V trimming: 4 bases; J trimming: 10 bases; junction bases outside the gene matches: 15. From germline, CDR1 is SGHVS and CDR2 FQNEAQ. The chain's CDR3 is CASSSQTTGGVLIQYF. The CDR3 DNA is TGTGCCAGCAGCTCTCAAACCACCGGGGGGGTACTGATTCAGTACTTC.

The J gene is TRBJ2-3, the V gene TRBV5-4; D is possibly TRBD1 (5 bases). Trimming left V 4 bases short and J 2 bases short, with 14 bases between. CDR3 size: 15 residues. Per germline, CDR1 SGHNT and CDR2 YYREEE (reference sequence). For the CDR3, the DNA is TGTGCCAGCAGCGATCGACAGAGCTTCACAGATACGCAGTATTTT. It is translated as CASSDRQSFTDTQYF.

This clonotype was found many times. This rearrangement joins TRBV4-1 to TRBJ2-3, with D possibly matching TRBD2 (6 bases). The CDR3 spans 14 residues. Germline loops: CDR1 MGHRA, CDR2 YSYEKL. V was shortened by 7 bases and J by 2 bases, with 13 bases between the two germline ends. CDR3 protein: CASTPAGFTDTQYF. DNA of the CDR3: TGCGCCAGCACCCCAGCGGGTTTCACAGATACGCAGTATTTT.